This T cell receptor beta chain was sequenced in a study of blood T cell repertoires in COVID-19 (TCRdb year 2020). About the investigation overall: The collaborator samples originated in the United States, Italy and Spain and spanned the acute and convalescent phases of COVID-19. The prospective study material was composed of cDNA or gDNA derived from T cells, B-cell-depleted T cells, or PBMCs. The dataset comprised deeply sampled blood TCRbeta repertoires from subjects exposed to, actively infected with, or recovered from COVID-19. A freely available public database, intended as a resource for researchers studying the immune response to SARS-CoV-2, is where the repertoires were released. The samples were drawn from the first 160 participants of the ongoing ImmuneRACE study and from 1,254 subjects provided by 6 global collaborators. Sample metadata almost always included a de-identified subject ID, COVID-19 status, age in years and sex. Where available, HLA class I and class II types were taken from metadata supplied by the sample provider and were not determined by assay-based typing.

TCRbeta CDR3 regions were amplified from genomic DNA using the immunoSEQ Assay, a bias-controlled multiplex PCR. The original pipeline was this. The number of nucleated cells in each sample was estimated by amplification of reference gene primers within the assay. To quantify the absolute abundance of each unique TCRbeta CDR3 rearrangement, sequence reads were collapsed and filtered. For each sample, productive Simpson clonality was calculated as the square root of Simpson's diversity index across productive rearrangements. As stored in TCRdb, this immuneACCESS dataset retains in-frame rearrangements with V and J assigned. A fraction of the clones does not appear; measured against another copy, unresolved V genes explain less than half of the discrepancy, and the remainder lacks a known reason. The V and J calls and the clone size are those of that table, but D and trimming were determined from the DNA. This sample has hundreds of thousands of clones in its table, and roughly 89% of those were observed once. The ten most abundant clones make up roughly 1.4% of the sample.

A remark on this clone: Its antigen target is currently unknown. It has no much larger one-base neighbor in the sample; base qualities were not kept.

Each collaborating institution followed its own protocols to collect whole blood in K2EDTA tubes. Collaborator samples were shipped for TCRbeta analysis as frozen whole blood, isolated PBMCs, or DNA extracted from either sample type. The CDR3 measures 15 amino acids from cysteine to phenylalanine. The read is trimmed to its CDR3 DNA, 45 bases read in frame from base 1. CDR1 and CDR2 (LNHDA, SQIVND) derive from the germline V gene (reference sequence). The germline ends are 14 bases apart after V is trimmed by 6 bases and J by 2 bases. Study-wide conclusions, independent of this receptor: The amount of clinical and demographic metadata varied by source and participant and was provided uncurated.

The TCR originated in a woman aged 25 to 39 with active or convalescent COVID-19. Specimen: peripheral blood. The chain employs TRBV19 and TRBJ1-5, with no confidently assigned D gene. CDR3 region: CASRDSGYGNQPQHF. The DNA sequence is as follows: TGTGCCAGTAGAGACTCGGGGTACGGCAATCAGCCCCAGCATTTT.